The source of this T cell receptor (beta chain) is a study of shared clonotypes between healthy human individuals. On this clone itself: Its specificity is not known.

The donors, healthy adults who were HIV-negative, had experienced no recent acute infections or vaccinations. Germline V lookup: CDR1 KGHSH, CDR2 LQKENI. Trimming pared 1 base from V and 7 bases from J, leaving 14 bases between. CDR3 length equals 15 residues. The study's findings and limits: Shared across a few donors were roughly 4.7% of the naive CD4 clonotypes. What rarefaction showed was incomplete sorted-subset sequencing despite large depth. Among non-shared clonotypes, generation probabilities were lower than among those shared by all four donors.

Some clones are missing from TCRdb's copy, which holds only in-frame ones; the method was immunoSEQ multiplex PCR. The table includes over a million clones, 98% detected once. The source of this sequence is a man aged 25-45 years in good health. The rearrangement links TRBV18 to TRBJ1-5, with D perhaps matching TRBD1 (6 bases). Sequencing was carried out using naive CD4+ T cells sorted from blood. The subset here: CD45RA+ positively selected. The CDR3 region is CASSPQNTGRQPQHF. In DNA form, the CDR3 reads TGTGCCAGCTCACCACAAAACACAGGGAGGCAGCCCCAGCATTTT.